The clone carrying this T cell receptor (beta chain) occurred many times. Its antigen is undetermined. The record originates from a study of T cells after yellow fever vaccination. From the 5' RACE reads, TCRdb called clonotypes with MiXCR, one entry per CDR3 protein. Among about 73,000 distinct CDR3 sequences listed, 7.5% to 9% were seen once. General observations from the study: The booster response re-showed most primary clones: approximately 95% CD4, 88% CD8. The secondary response was weaker but peaked faster, day 5 versus 15.

This CDR3 contains 17 residues. Germline trimming cut 0 bases from V and 0 bases from J; bases unmatched to any gene: 3. Germline V lookup: CDR1 MNHEY, CDR2 SMNVEV (reference sequence). The rearrangement links TRBV27 to TRBJ2-1; 9 bases agree with TRBD1. This sequence originates from a young man who received the YFV17D yellow fever vaccine. Here the sequenced sample was CD8+ T cells sorted from PBMCs, taken on the day of the yellow fever booster vaccination. The CDR3 loop is CASSLSGTGISYNEQFF. CDR3 nucleotide sequence: TGTGCCAGCAGTTTATCGGGGACAGGGATCTCCTACAATGAGCAGTTCTTC.